What follows are 25 T cell receptor beta chains derived from one specimen sequenced in a study of siplizumab effects on memory and regulatory T cells. Profiling relied on immunoSEQ multiplex PCR, and the TCRdb table lists in-frame clones only, not all of them. Of about 69,000 clones listed, approximately 88% were seen once; the top ten hold over 1.5%. Material: Tregs sorted from blood. These TCRs come from a human donor in good health.

V gene TRBV5-1 combines with J gene TRBJ2-1; 9 positions agree with TRBD2. The CDR3 runs to 17 residues. Trimming removed 4 bases from V and 5 bases from J; junction bases left unmatched: 13. The germline V gene encodes CDR1 SGHRS and CDR2 YFSETQ. The CDR3 bases are TGCGCCAGCAGCCCGACTAGCGGCCCGACCCCCCACAATGAGCAGTTCTTC. As protein: CASSPTSGPTPHNEQFF.

V gene TRBV19 combines with J gene TRBJ1-5; D is possibly TRBD1 (5 bases). V was pared by 1 base and J by 2 bases, with 6 bases between. This CDR3 region has 14 residues. Germline V gene data show CDR1 as LNHDA and CDR2 as SQIVND (reference sequence). CDR3 loop: CASSIGQRNQPQHF. The CDR3 nucleotides read TGTGCCAGTAGTATAGGACAGCGCAATCAGCCCCAGCATTTT.

The chain uses TRBV11-2 and TRBJ1-6; D gene ambiguous. This CDR3 has 12 residues. The germline CDR1 and CDR2 sequences are SGHAT and FQNNGV. The CDR3 here is CATSHNNSPLHF. The CDR3 nucleotides read TGTGCTACGTCACACAATAATTCACCCCTCCACTTT.

The chain is built from TRBV6-6 and TRBJ1-5; possibly TRBD1 for D (6 bases). The V and J ends lost 0 bases and 6 bases respectively, with 12 bases between them. The CDR3 is made up of 15 amino acids. The germline CDR1 and CDR2 sequences are MNHNY and SVGAGI (reference sequence). CDR3 sequence: CASSYSNWGLQPQHF. Here the CDR3 DNA reads TGTGCCAGCAGTTACTCGAACTGGGGGCTTCAGCCCCAGCATTTT.

The rearrangement joins TRBV5-4 to TRBJ1-1, with 8 bases aligning to TRBD1. J gave up 8 bases and V 0 bases, and 3 bases lay outside the gene matches. From germline, CDR1 is SGHNT and CDR2 YYREEE (reference sequence). The CDR3 loop spans 13 amino acids. The CDR3 coding sequence is TGTGCCAGCAGCTTGGTGCAGGGGGCAGAAGCTTTCTTT. This encodes CASSLVQGAEAFF.

The rearrangement links TRBV28 to TRBJ2-7; tentatively, D is TRBD1 (6 bases). In germline, CDR1 is MDHEN, CDR2 SYDVKM. The CDR3 runs 13 residues. With 9 bases removed from V and 4 bases from J, the gap between germline ends came to 16 bases. CDR3 DNA: TGTGCCAGTCGGTCGGCAGGGGTGTACGAGCAGTACTTC. Protein sequence: CASRSAGVYEQYF.

CDR3 in DNA: TGTGCCAGCAGCCAAGGTCTAGCGGGAGGAAACATTCAGTACTTC. Protein: CASSQGLAGGNIQYF. This chain joins TRBV4-2 and TRBJ2-4, with 11 nucleotides matching TRBD2. The CDR3 runs 15 residues. CDR1 is LGHNA and CDR2 is YNFKEQ in the germline V gene. J lost 6 bases, V lost 1 base, and 2 bases had no gene match.

The V gene is TRBV19, the J gene TRBJ2-2; D possibly matches TRBD1 or TRBD2 (6 bases each). The V end was cut by 1 base, the J end by 0 bases, with 18 bases between. The CDR3 extends over 19 amino acids. Germline V gives CDR1 LNHDA, CDR2 SQIVND (reference sequence). The DNA of the CDR3 is TGTGCCAGTAGTATAGTAGGGGGGAGCCACATTTCGAACACCGGGGAGCTGTTTTTT. As protein: CASSIVGGSHISNTGELFF.

V gene TRBV7-2 combines with J gene TRBJ2-7; TRBD2 matches at 13 bases. Germline V gene sequence: CDR1 SGHTA, CDR2 FQGNSA. J lost 5 bases, V lost 5 bases, and 6 bases had no gene match. This CDR3 is built from 15 residues. Here the CDR3 DNA reads TGTGCCAGCAGCCGGACTAGCGGGAGTCAGCACGAGCAGTACTTC. It is translated as CASSRTSGSQHEQYF.

The chain links TRBV28 to TRBJ2-1; D perhaps matches TRBD2 (7 bases). Germline lookup yields CDR1 MDHEN and CDR2 SYDVKM. The CDR3 has 16 residues. The V and J ends lost 7 bases and 3 bases respectively, with 19 bases between them. The CDR3 region is CASTEGGSGRYNEQFF. The CDR3 coding sequence is TGTGCCAGCACCGAAGGGGGTAGCGGGCGCTACAATGAGCAGTTCTTC. The complete variable domain, with remaining parts taken from reference TRBV28 and TRBJ2-1, reads DVKVTQSSRYLVKRTGEKVFLECVQDMDHENMFWYRQDPGLGLRLIYFSYDVKMKEKGDIPEGYSVSREKKERFSLILESASTNQTSMYLCASTEGGSGRYNEQFFGPGTRLTVL.

This clone was observed a single time. The chain couples TRBV6-4 to TRBJ1-1, with D perhaps TRBD1 (6 bases). This CDR3 has 14 residues. Germline V gives CDR1 MRHNA, CDR2 SNTAGT. The V end lost 4 bases, the J end lost 4 bases, and 13 bases lay between the germline ends. The CDR3 sequence: CASSVDLGATEAFF. The CDR3 coding sequence is TGTGCCAGCAGTGTGGATTTGGGGGCCACTGAAGCTTTCTTT.

This chain links TRBV6-7 with TRBJ1-1; D gene uncertain. TRBV6-7 qualifies as an ORF whose function is uncertain. Trimming took 1 base from V and 5 from J, leaving 17 bases between them. The length of the CDR3 is 16 residues. The CDR3, as DNA: TGTGCCAGCAGTTACTGGAGACGATCAGAACATACTGAAGCTTTCTTT. Translated, it gives CASSYWRRSEHTEAFF.

The chain couples TRBV7-6 to TRBJ2-1; 7 bases are a match to TRBD1. The length of the CDR3 is 13 residues. Unmatched junction bases numbered 4, after V lost 5 bases and J lost 6 bases. Germline assignment: CDR1 SGHVS and CDR2 FNYEAQ. CDR3 in amino acids: CASSLDRVNEQFF. The DNA for the CDR3 is TGTGCCAGCAGCCTCGACAGGGTCAATGAGCAGTTCTTC.

The CDR3 region is CASSLLAPSNQPQHF. For the CDR3, the DNA is TGTGCCAGTAGTCTATTGGCCCCTAGCAATCAGCCCCAGCATTTT. The chain links TRBV19 to TRBJ1-5; D remains ambiguous. The CDR3 totals 15 residues. The V end lost 5 bases, the J end lost 0 bases, and 11 bases lay between the germline ends. Germline-derived CDR1 and CDR2 are LNHDA and SQIVND (reference sequence).

This chain links TRBV30 with TRBJ2-7; 10 nucleotides line up with TRBD1. CDR1 is GTSNPN and CDR2 is SVGIG in the germline V gene (reference sequence). The CDR3 loop spans 13 amino acids. The junction had 4 bases not matched to a gene; V was cut back by 2 bases and J by 6 bases. The CDR3 here is CAWSPRTGGEQYF. The CDR3 DNA sequence: TGTGCCTGGAGTCCGAGGACAGGGGGCGAGCAGTACTTC.

The chain couples TRBV19 to TRBJ1-2, with 7 nucleotides matching TRBD1. This CDR3 spans 16 amino acids. Losses at the gene ends were 4 bases for V and 8 bases for J; bases not matched to a gene: 16. Germline V gene lookup returns CDR1 LNHDA and CDR2 SQIVND (reference sequence). CDR3 amino acids: CASSTPLQTGIGGYTF. The DNA of the CDR3 is TGTGCCAGTAGTACCCCCCTCCAGACAGGGATTGGGGGCTACACCTTC.

This chain uses TRBV30 with TRBJ1-4, with D tentatively TRBD1 (6 bases). The V gene's germline CDR1 is GTSNPN and CDR2 SVGIG (reference sequence). This CDR3 is 14 amino acids long. Trimming took 2 bases from V and 7 from J, leaving 14 bases between them. Here the CDR3 reads CAWSRGILSEKLFF. In nucleotides, the CDR3 is TGTGCCTGGAGTAGGGGGATCCTCAGTGAAAAACTGTTTTTT.

The V and J genes are TRBV30 and TRBJ2-7; D unresolved. V was clipped by 2 bases and J by 0 bases, with 8 bases between them. Germline V gene sequence: CDR1 GTSNPN, CDR2 SVGIG (reference sequence). The CDR3 spans 13 residues. The CDR3: CAWSQRVSYEQYF. The CDR3 bases are TGTGCCTGGAGTCAACGGGTCTCCTACGAGCAGTACTTC. Full variable domain (outside the CDR3, taken from reference TRBV30 and TRBJ2-7): SQTIHQWPATLVQPVGSPLSLECTVEGTSNPNLYWYRQAAGRGLQLLFYSVGIGQISSEVPQNLSASRPQDRQFILSSKKLLLSDSGFYLCAWSQRVSYEQYFGPGTRLTVT.

The V call is TRBV7-2, the J call TRBJ2-5, with TRBD1 matching over 9 bases. The J segment lost 7 bases and the V segment lost 5 bases, leaving 8 bases of the junction unmatched. The germline V gene has CDR1 SGHTA and CDR2 FQGNSA. This CDR3 has 14 residues. CDR3 residues: CASSTGQGVSTQYF. CDR3 in DNA: TGTGCCAGCAGCACGGGACAGGGAGTGTCGACCCAGTACTTC.

This sequence joins TRBV7-9 and TRBJ1-1, with 8 bases identical to TRBD1. With V trimmed by 5 bases and J by 7 bases, 6 bases remained unmatched. CDR3 size: 13 residues. Germline V gene sequence: CDR1 SEHNR, CDR2 FQNEAQ (reference sequence). In nucleotides, the CDR3 is TGTGCCAGCAGCCCAGGGGGCCGATTTGAAGCTTTCTTT. This translates into CASSPGGRFEAFF.

The V gene is TRBV5-4, the J gene TRBJ2-2, with TRBD2 matching 8 bases. The V and J ends lost 4 bases and 1 base, in that order; junction bases with no gene match: 9. Germline V gene lookup returns CDR1 SGHNT and CDR2 YYREEE (reference sequence). The CDR3 covers 17 residues. For the CDR3, the DNA is TGTGCCAGCAGCCCCGTCGGGAGGGGACTGAACACCGGGGAGCTGTTTTTT. Amino acids: CASSPVGRGLNTGELFF.

This clone was seen more than once but under ten times. This chain links TRBV9 with TRBJ2-1; no reliable D call. Germline CDR1 and CDR2: SGDLS and YYNGEE. The CDR3 totals 15 residues. The germline V and J ends were trimmed by 5 bases and 0 bases, with 12 bases remaining between them. CDR3 protein: CASSGRNSSYNEQFF. CDR3 coding DNA: TGTGCCAGCAGTGGTAGGAATAGCTCCTACAATGAGCAGTTCTTC.

The chain has TRBV7-9 and TRBJ1-1; TRBD1 matches at 7 bases. CDR1 is SEHNR, CDR2 FQNEAQ, per germline (reference sequence). The CDR3 runs 14 residues. V lost 5 bases and J lost 2; bases outside the gene matches: 5. CDR3 bases: TGTGCCAGCAGCCGGGGACAGAGTAACACTGAAGCTTTCTTT. This translates into CASSRGQSNTEAFF.

The V call is TRBV9, the J call TRBJ1-2, with D tentatively TRBD1 (6 bases). Germline V CDR1 and CDR2: SGDLS, YYNGEE. The V end lost 4 bases, the J end lost 8 bases, and 15 bases lay between the germline ends. CDR3 length equals 13 residues. This CDR3 reads CASSPPGVPGYTF. Here the CDR3 DNA reads TGTGCCAGCAGCCCCCCAGGGGTGCCGGGCTACACCTTC.

J is TRBJ1-2 and V is TRBV11-2; the D is unclear. Germline V gene sequence: CDR1 SGHAT, CDR2 FQNNGV. Between the trimmed V and J ends, which lost 5 bases and 5 bases, there was a span of 9 bases. This CDR3 is 12 amino acids long. The CDR3 sequence: CASSLVSYGYTF. The CDR3 nucleotides are TGTGCCAGCAGCCTCGTGAGTTATGGCTACACCTTC.